These 9 T cell receptor beta chains originate from one sample sequenced in a study of blood T cell repertoires in COVID-19. Data came from immunoSEQ multiplex PCR; TCRdb stores just in-frame clones and leaves some out. The top ten hold about 1.8% of the sample, which has approximately 280,000 clones, about 90% seen once. The sequenced sample was PBMCs or T cells enriched from blood (not recorded which). Receptor source: a woman younger than 35 with acute COVID-19.

The chain employs TRBV7-2 and TRBJ1-2, with 7 bases fitting TRBD1. Germline V gene data show CDR1 as SGHTA and CDR2 as FQGNSA. The V gene end was trimmed by 5 bases and the J gene end by 3 bases; junction bases not matched to a gene: 6. The CDR3 has 14 residues. CDR3 amino acids: CASSPGTVDYGYTF. DNA of the CDR3: TGTGCCAGCAGCCCAGGGACAGTCGACTATGGCTACACCTTC.

The V gene is TRBV7-8, the J gene TRBJ2-3, with TRBD1 as a possible D gene (6 bases). Deletions cut 1 base from V and 2 bases from J, with 13 bases between. Germline V gene data show CDR1 as SGHVS and CDR2 as FQNEAQ. The CDR3 is made up of 16 amino acids. The CDR3 coding sequence is TGTGCCAGCAGCTTAGGGCAGGGGCTTTACACAGATACGCAGTATTTT. This gives the protein CASSLGQGLYTDTQYF.

This chain links TRBV2 with TRBJ2-1, with D tentatively TRBD1 (6 bases). Germline V gives CDR1 SNHLY, CDR2 FYNNEI. The CDR3 runs to 13 residues. V gave up 10 bases and J gave up 3 bases, with 13 bases separating them. The CDR3 bases are TGTGCCACAAAAGAGGACAGCTACAATGAGCAGTTCTTC. Translating it yields CATKEDSYNEQFF.

This clone showed up just a few times. The CDR3 spells CASSLGQGSILEAFF. In DNA form, the CDR3 reads TGTGCCAGCAGCTTAGGGCAGGGGTCGATACTTGAAGCTTTCTTT. This sequence joins TRBV11-2 and TRBJ1-1; perhaps TRBD1 as D (6 bases). This CDR3 spans 15 amino acids. Germline-derived CDR1 and CDR2 are SGHAT and FQNNGV. V lost 1 base to trimming and J lost 7 bases, with 16 bases between them.

The V gene is TRBV27, the J gene TRBJ2-5; 13 nucleotides agree with TRBD2. V dropped 8 bases and J dropped 4; count of bases not matched to a gene: 7. CDR3 length: 15 residues. Germline values: CDR1 MNHEY, CDR2 SMNVEV (reference sequence). The CDR3: CASCAGLAGRETQYF. Written as DNA, the CDR3 is TGTGCCAGCTGCGCGGGACTAGCGGGAAGAGAGACCCAGTACTTC.

The chain has TRBV10-3 and TRBJ2-2; D is unclear. The V and J ends lost 10 bases and 0 bases respectively, with 12 bases between them. Germline CDR1 and CDR2: ENHRY and SYGVKD. CDR3 size: 14 residues. The CDR3 loop is CATAPDTNTGELFF. The CDR3 nucleotides read TGTGCCACGGCCCCAGACACGAACACCGGGGAGCTGTTTTTT.

The chain uses TRBV6-5 and TRBJ2-7, with 8 bases matching TRBD2. Losses at the gene ends were 6 bases for V and 4 bases for J; bases not matched to a gene: 5. The germline V gene has CDR1 MNHEY and CDR2 SVGAGI. This CDR3 contains 13 residues. CDR3 region: CASRSGGLYEQYF. CDR3 DNA sequence: TGTGCCAGCAGGAGCGGGGGTTTATACGAGCAGTACTTC.

Of note for this clone: In the same sample, other DNA sequences code for this CDR3. The chain links TRBV7-9 to TRBJ1-2; 7 bases agree with TRBD1. Germline V gene lookup returns CDR1 SEHNR and CDR2 FQNEAQ (reference sequence). CDR3 length equals 15 residues. V shed 1 base and J 2 bases; nucleotides not matched to a gene: 4. The chain's CDR3 is CASSLGTGWNYGYTF. The CDR3 DNA reads TGTGCCAGCAGCTTAGGGACAGGTTGGAACTATGGCTACACCTTC.

The chain combines TRBV5-1 with TRBJ2-1; D is unresolved. Trimming cost V 5 bases and J 4 bases, with 7 bases left between them. CDR1 is SGHRS and CDR2 is YFSETQ in the germline V gene. The CDR3 loop spans 12 amino acids. The CDR3, as DNA: TGCGCCAGCAGAAATCAGTACAATGAGCAGTTCTTC. It encodes CASRNQYNEQFF.